The rows below give T cell receptor beta chains drawn from one sample of a study of OX40 agonist ivuxolimab in advanced cancers. Measured with immunoSEQ multiplex PCR; TCRdb has only the in-frame clones, and not every one. The sample carries 60,000 to 80,000 clones, roughly 88% recorded once. The source was CD4+ or CD8+ T cells sorted from blood, collected in a trial of the OX40 agonist ivuxolimab. These TCRs come from an adult with an advanced solid tumor such as melanoma, head and neck, liver or kidney cancer. Both conserved end residues are trimmed from each CDR3. The order of the fields is V gene, J gene, D gene, CDR3 protein. The D gene is left open where the match is weak.

V gene: TRBV28; J gene: TRBJ1-5; D gene: NA; CDR3 protein: ASSLNQPQH
V gene: TRBV6-5; J gene: TRBJ2-1; D gene: NA; CDR3 protein: ASSYSNEQF
V gene: TRBV7-2; J gene: TRBJ1-4; D gene: NA; CDR3 protein: ASSRKGGFGEKLF
V gene: TRBV28; J gene: TRBJ2-7; D gene: TRBD2; CDR3 protein: ASRRDWGGEQY
V gene: TRBV28; J gene: TRBJ1-2; D gene: TRBD1; CDR3 protein: ASSPRGQGALNRYGYT
V gene: TRBV5-1; J gene: TRBJ2-7; D gene: NA; CDR3 protein: ASSLDTQWNEQY
V gene: TRBV7-8; J gene: TRBJ2-7; D gene: TRBD2; CDR3 protein: ASSLGGGGRTYEQY
V gene: TRBV7-9; J gene: TRBJ2-3; D gene: TRBD2; CDR3 protein: ASSVRRGAGAGGGDTQY
V gene: TRBV9; J gene: TRBJ2-4; D gene: NA; CDR3 protein: ASSRGRTEVAKNIQY
V gene: TRBV9; J gene: TRBJ2-7; D gene: TRBD1; CDR3 protein: ASSPQGQGAYEQY
V gene: TRBV28; J gene: TRBJ1-5; D gene: NA; CDR3 protein: ASSSDRRGSQH
V gene: TRBV11-2; J gene: TRBJ2-4; D gene: NA; CDR3 protein: ASSDIAGAKNIQY
V gene: TRBV28; J gene: TRBJ2-7; D gene: NA; CDR3 protein: ASSSLAWYEQY
V gene: TRBV7-9; J gene: TRBJ2-7; D gene: TRBD2; CDR3 protein: ASSRDYYEQY
V gene: TRBV19; J gene: TRBJ2-1; D gene: NA; CDR3 protein: ASSVDKGDEQF
V gene: TRBV7-9; J gene: TRBJ2-4; D gene: NA; CDR3 protein: ASSLEAIQY
V gene: TRBV27; J gene: TRBJ1-5; D gene: NA; CDR3 protein: ASSSPGSNQPQH
V gene: TRBV7-8; J gene: TRBJ1-2; D gene: NA; CDR3 protein: ASSLVLGQNYGYT
V gene: TRBV5-6; J gene: TRBJ2-3; D gene: TRBD2; CDR3 protein: ASETSGRLDTQY
V gene: TRBV27; J gene: TRBJ2-3; D gene: NA; CDR3 protein: ATRWRVGPDTQY
V gene: TRBV9; J gene: TRBJ1-5; D gene: NA; CDR3 protein: ASSQGSNQPQH
V gene: TRBV25-1; J gene: TRBJ1-2; D gene: NA; CDR3 protein: ASSELKRSGYT
V gene: TRBV7-6; J gene: TRBJ2-7; D gene: NA; CDR3 protein: ASSLEEGPYEQY
V gene: TRBV11-2; J gene: TRBJ2-5; D gene: NA; CDR3 protein: ASSVNGGAQETQY
V gene: TRBV18; J gene: TRBJ2-1; D gene: TRBD1; CDR3 protein: ASSPGQGANEQF
V gene: TRBV21-1; J gene: TRBJ2-7; D gene: NA; CDR3 protein: ASSKVDGGRGCEQY
V gene: TRBV4-2; J gene: TRBJ1-4; D gene: NA; CDR3 protein: ASSQDRFGGVPLGEKLF
V gene: TRBV9; J gene: TRBJ2-1; D gene: NA; CDR3 protein: ASSVEAGDEQF
V gene: TRBV6-4; J gene: TRBJ2-2; D gene: TRBD1; CDR3 protein: ASRQGAGTGELF
V gene: TRBV30; J gene: TRBJ1-5; D gene: NA; CDR3 protein: AWSFQGNQPQH
V gene: TRBV28; J gene: TRBJ1-2; D gene: NA; CDR3 protein: ASSLLDSMHGYT
V gene: TRBV27; J gene: TRBJ2-2; D gene: NA; CDR3 protein: ASSIDRTSNTGELF
V gene: TRBV10-3; J gene: TRBJ2-1; D gene: TRBD2; CDR3 protein: AISDNGGSSYNEQF
V gene: TRBV4-1; J gene: TRBJ2-7; D gene: NA; CDR3 protein: ASSVVGSSRGQY
V gene: TRBV5-6; J gene: TRBJ2-3; D gene: TRBD2; CDR3 protein: ASSLGGGLAFDTQY
V gene: TRBV28; J gene: TRBJ2-5; D gene: NA; CDR3 protein: ASSLYLDVKQETQY
V gene: TRBV29-1; J gene: TRBJ2-5; D gene: TRBD2; CDR3 protein: SVETSGWETQY
V gene: TRBV6-5; J gene: TRBJ2-3; D gene: NA; CDR3 protein: ASSSEGRVGTDTQY
V gene: TRBV6-5; J gene: TRBJ2-2; D gene: TRBD1; CDR3 protein: ASGRRGRAGELF
V gene: TRBV7-9; J gene: TRBJ2-1; D gene: NA; CDR3 protein: ASSFTWNEQF
V gene: TRBV14; J gene: TRBJ2-2; D gene: TRBD2; CDR3 protein: ASSQLGLAGLTGELF
V gene: TRBV7-8; J gene: TRBJ1-3; D gene: NA; CDR3 protein: ASSSGRFRRGPSGNTIY
V gene: TRBV7-7; J gene: TRBJ2-4; D gene: NA; CDR3 protein: ASSPTTGPIYKNIQY
V gene: TRBV5-4; J gene: TRBJ2-1; D gene: NA; CDR3 protein: ASSTPGGRTEQF
V gene: TRBV14; J gene: TRBJ1-4; D gene: NA; CDR3 protein: ASSQDFIGLFNEKLF
V gene: TRBV7-3; J gene: TRBJ2-1; D gene: NA; CDR3 protein: ASSPNGDGSYNEQF
V gene: TRBV7-2; J gene: TRBJ2-7; D gene: NA; CDR3 protein: ASSLQPTGYEQY
V gene: TRBV7-9; J gene: TRBJ2-6; D gene: TRBD1; CDR3 protein: ASSPGTGRSSSGANVLT
V gene: TRBV4-1; J gene: TRBJ2-3; D gene: TRBD2; CDR3 protein: ASSQAHRPAGGPTDTQY
V gene: TRBV28; J gene: TRBJ1-3; D gene: NA; CDR3 protein: ASSLTSGNTIY
V gene: TRBV5-1; J gene: TRBJ2-5; D gene: NA; CDR3 protein: ASSLGQETQY
V gene: TRBV7-9; J gene: TRBJ2-5; D gene: TRBD2; CDR3 protein: ASSSRTSGYQETQY
V gene: TRBV6-1; J gene: TRBJ1-2; D gene: NA; CDR3 protein: ASNPGAYYGYT
V gene: TRBV6-6; J gene: TRBJ2-3; D gene: NA; CDR3 protein: ASSSPGNTDTQY
V gene: TRBV5-1; J gene: TRBJ2-1; D gene: TRBD1; CDR3 protein: ASSPGQGFNEQF